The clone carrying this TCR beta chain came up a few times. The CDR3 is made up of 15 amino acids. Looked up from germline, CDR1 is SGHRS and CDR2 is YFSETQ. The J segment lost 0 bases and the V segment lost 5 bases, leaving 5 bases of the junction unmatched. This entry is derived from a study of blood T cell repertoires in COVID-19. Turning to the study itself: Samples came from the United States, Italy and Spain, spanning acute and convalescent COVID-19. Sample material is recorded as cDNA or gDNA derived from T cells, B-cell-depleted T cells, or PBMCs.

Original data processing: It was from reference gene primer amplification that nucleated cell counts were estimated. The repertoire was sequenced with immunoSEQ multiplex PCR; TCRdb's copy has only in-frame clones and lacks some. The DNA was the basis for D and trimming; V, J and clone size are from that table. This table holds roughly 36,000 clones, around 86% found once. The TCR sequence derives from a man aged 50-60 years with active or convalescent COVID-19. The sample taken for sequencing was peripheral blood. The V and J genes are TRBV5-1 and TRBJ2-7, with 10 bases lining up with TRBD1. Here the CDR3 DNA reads TGCGCCAGCAGGACAGGGGGCCCGAGCTCCTACGAGCAGTACTTC. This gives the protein CASRTGGPSSYEQYF.